The rows below give T cell receptor beta chains drawn from one sample of a study of a mutant IDH1 vaccine in newly diagnosed glioma. These TCRs' antigens remain unknown. Produced via immunoSEQ multiplex PCR; TCRdb's table is partial and in-frame only. The sample has 25,000 to 35,000 clones, approximately 88% seen once. Sample: PBMCs, taken from a glioma patient whose treatment included an IDH1 peptide vaccine. These TCRs come from a man younger than 35 with glioma. CDR3s include the opening cysteine and the closing phenylalanine or tryptophan. D genes are given only for firm matches. The listing skips clone size in some rows; elsewhere it reads once, few, many or a size class.

abundance: NA
v_gene: TRBV25-1
d_gene: TRBD1
j_gene: TRBJ1-4
CDR3aa: CASSEAGGTNEKLFF
CDR3nt: TGTGCCAGCAGTGAAGCAGGGGGAACTAATGAAAAACTGTTTTTT

abundance: NA
v_gene: TRBV7-2
d_gene: NA
j_gene: TRBJ1-1
CDR3aa: CASSRIGQANTEAFF
CDR3nt: TGTGCCAGCAGCCGAATTGGGCAGGCGAACACTGAAGCTTTCTTT

abundance: NA
v_gene: TRBV30
d_gene: TRBD1
j_gene: TRBJ1-1
CDR3aa: CAGKTRDREPNTEAFF
CDR3nt: TGTGCCGGGAAGACCCGGGACAGGGAGCCGAACACTGAAGCTTTCTTT

abundance: NA
v_gene: TRBV5-4
d_gene: NA
j_gene: TRBJ1-1
CDR3aa: CASSLVLTPPDTAFF
CDR3nt: TGTGCCAGCAGCTTGGTACTCACACCGCCGGATACCGCTTTCTTT

abundance: once
v_gene: TRBV9
d_gene: NA
j_gene: TRBJ2-3
CDR3aa: CASSVAGRGDTQYF
CDR3nt: TGTGCCAGCAGCGTAGCCGGCCGAGGGGATACGCAGTATTTT

abundance: NA
v_gene: TRBV7-2
d_gene: NA
j_gene: TRBJ2-7
CDR3aa: CASSLTHRGGEQYF
CDR3nt: TGTGCCAGCAGCCTAACCCACAGGGGGGGGGAGCAGTACTTC

abundance: once
v_gene: TRBV5-1
d_gene: TRBD2
j_gene: TRBJ2-1
CDR3aa: CASRNSGNTYNEQFF
CDR3nt: TGCGCCAGCAGGAATAGCGGGAATACCTACAATGAGCAGTTCTTC

abundance: NA
v_gene: TRBV4-1
d_gene: NA
j_gene: TRBJ2-7
CDR3aa: CASSQWQAVSYEQYF
CDR3nt: TGCGCCAGCAGCCAATGGCAGGCGGTATCCTACGAGCAGTACTTC

abundance: NA
v_gene: TRBV7-9
d_gene: NA
j_gene: TRBJ1-4
CDR3aa: CASSFSQGGLFF
CDR3nt: TGTGCCAGCAGCTTCTCACAGGGCGGACTGTTTTTT

abundance: NA
v_gene: TRBV2
d_gene: NA
j_gene: TRBJ1-5
CDR3aa: CASGDGQYSNQPQHF
CDR3nt: TGTGCCAGCGGGGACGGTCAATATAGCAATCAGCCCCAGCATTTT

abundance: NA
v_gene: TRBV6-5
d_gene: NA
j_gene: TRBJ1-2
CDR3aa: CASSSGPNYGYTF
CDR3nt: TGTGCCAGCAGTTCCGGACCTAACTATGGCTACACCTTC

abundance: NA
v_gene: TRBV5-4
d_gene: TRBD1
j_gene: TRBJ2-3
CDR3aa: CASFRDSPSTDTQYF
CDR3nt: TGTGCCAGCTTCCGGGACAGTCCTAGCACAGATACGCAGTATTTT

abundance: NA
v_gene: TRBV6-5
d_gene: NA
j_gene: TRBJ1-4
CDR3aa: CASSITGAGDEKLFF
CDR3nt: TGTGCCAGCAGCATCACAGGTGCCGGGGATGAAAAACTGTTTTTT

abundance: NA
v_gene: TRBV20-1
d_gene: NA
j_gene: TRBJ2-5
CDR3aa: CSASQETQYF
CDR3nt: TGCAGTGCTTCCCAAGAGACCCAGTACTTC

abundance: NA
v_gene: TRBV28
d_gene: TRBD2
j_gene: TRBJ2-7
CDR3aa: CASTAGVAGGLNEQYF
CDR3nt: TGTGCCAGCACCGCCGGGGTAGCGGGAGGGTTGAACGAGCAGTACTTC

abundance: NA
v_gene: TRBV10-1
d_gene: TRBD2
j_gene: TRBJ2-7
CDR3aa: CASSPGTSGTSSYEQYF
CDR3nt: TGCGCCAGCAGCCCCGGGACTAGCGGGACTAGCTCCTACGAGCAGTACTTC

abundance: NA
v_gene: TRBV4-3
d_gene: NA
j_gene: TRBJ2-3
CDR3aa: CASSQDPGSVTDTQYF
CDR3nt: TGCGCCAGCAGCCAAGATCCCGGGAGTGTCACAGATACGCAGTATTTT

abundance: NA
v_gene: TRBV30
d_gene: NA
j_gene: TRBJ1-2
CDR3aa: CAWSRPPPMGALGYTF
CDR3nt: TGTGCCTGGAGCCGTCCACCGCCCATGGGGGCGCTTGGCTACACCTTC

abundance: NA
v_gene: TRBV19
d_gene: TRBD1
j_gene: TRBJ2-1
CDR3aa: CASSTTGLDYNEQFF
CDR3nt: TGTGCCAGTAGTACGACAGGGCTAGACTACAATGAGCAGTTCTTC

abundance: NA
v_gene: TRBV7-6
d_gene: NA
j_gene: TRBJ2-5
CDR3aa: CASSPQPGGVGETQYF
CDR3nt: TGTGCCAGCAGCCCCCAACCCGGGGGAGTGGGGGAGACCCAGTACTTC

abundance: NA
v_gene: TRBV30
d_gene: NA
j_gene: TRBJ1-1
CDR3aa: CAWSVRRVEAFF
CDR3nt: TGTGCCTGGAGTGTAAGGAGAGTTGAAGCTTTCTTT

abundance: NA
v_gene: TRBV6-5
d_gene: NA
j_gene: TRBJ2-7
CDR3aa: CASSYSPSTYEQYF
CDR3nt: TGTGCCAGCAGTTACTCTCCCTCAACCTACGAGCAGTACTTC

abundance: few
v_gene: TRBV29-1
d_gene: NA
j_gene: TRBJ1-4
CDR3aa: CSVASANEKLFF
CDR3nt: TGCAGCGTTGCATCGGCTAATGAAAAACTGTTTTTT

abundance: NA
v_gene: TRBV5-6
d_gene: TRBD1
j_gene: TRBJ2-7
CDR3aa: CASSWGTAAYEQYF
CDR3nt: TGTGCCAGCAGCTGGGGGACAGCGGCCTACGAGCAGTACTTC

abundance: NA
v_gene: TRBV2
d_gene: TRBD1
j_gene: TRBJ1-4
CDR3aa: CASSRDRGWEKLFF
CDR3nt: TGTGCCAGCAGTCGGGACAGGGGATGGGAAAAACTGTTTTTT

abundance: NA
v_gene: TRBV6-6
d_gene: NA
j_gene: TRBJ2-3
CDR3aa: CASRIRVGTDTQYF
CDR3nt: TGTGCCAGCAGGATTCGTGTTGGTACAGATACGCAGTATTTT

abundance: NA
v_gene: TRBV14
d_gene: NA
j_gene: TRBJ1-2
CDR3aa: CASSQAVWSTGNYGYTF
CDR3nt: TGTGCCAGCAGCCAAGCTGTGTGGTCGACAGGCAACTATGGCTACACCTTC

abundance: NA
v_gene: TRBV19
d_gene: NA
j_gene: TRBJ2-2
CDR3aa: CASSIWSIDTGELFF
CDR3nt: TGTGCCAGTAGTATTTGGAGTATCGACACCGGGGAGCTGTTTTTT

abundance: NA
v_gene: TRBV20-1
d_gene: NA
j_gene: TRBJ2-3
CDR3aa: CSAPSTDTQYF
CDR3nt: TGCAGTGCTCCTAGCACAGATACGCAGTATTTT

abundance: NA
v_gene: TRBV7-9
d_gene: TRBD1
j_gene: TRBJ1-5
CDR3aa: CASSQGGSNQPQHF
CDR3nt: TGTGCCAGCAGCCAAGGGGGCTCCAATCAGCCCCAGCATTTT

abundance: NA
v_gene: TRBV4-2
d_gene: NA
j_gene: TRBJ1-1
CDR3aa: CASSQEGQRMNTEAFF
CDR3nt: TGTGCCAGCAGCCAAGAGGGTCAAAGGATGAACACTGAAGCTTTCTTT

abundance: NA
v_gene: TRBV18
d_gene: NA
j_gene: TRBJ2-7
CDR3aa: CASSPRFSYEQYF
CDR3nt: TGTGCCAGCTCCCCGAGGTTCTCCTACGAGCAGTACTTC

abundance: NA
v_gene: TRBV2
d_gene: TRBD1
j_gene: TRBJ2-7
CDR3aa: CASSEGRGRIYEQYF
CDR3nt: TGTGCCAGCAGTGAAGGAAGGGGGCGCATCTACGAGCAGTACTTC

abundance: NA
v_gene: TRBV19
d_gene: NA
j_gene: TRBJ2-1
CDR3aa: CASSRLSGSPNEQFF
CDR3nt: TGTGCCAGTAGTAGGCTTAGCGGCAGCCCCAATGAGCAGTTCTTC

abundance: NA
v_gene: TRBV30
d_gene: NA
j_gene: TRBJ1-5
CDR3aa: CALSQSGNQPQHF
CDR3nt: TGTGCTCTCTCTCAGAGCGGCAATCAGCCCCAGCATTTT

abundance: NA
v_gene: TRBV6-1
d_gene: TRBD1
j_gene: TRBJ1-2
CDR3aa: CASSQDRGRFGYTF
CDR3nt: TGTGCCAGCAGCCAAGACAGGGGGCGCTTTGGCTACACCTTC

abundance: NA
v_gene: TRBV6-6
d_gene: TRBD1
j_gene: TRBJ2-5
CDR3aa: CASRRTGEETQYF
CDR3nt: TGTGCCAGCAGAAGGACAGGGGAAGAGACCCAGTACTTC

abundance: NA
v_gene: TRBV4-3
d_gene: TRBD2
j_gene: TRBJ2-7
CDR3aa: CASSQASGGSYEQYF
CDR3nt: TGCGCCAGCAGCCAAGCGTCGGGAGGCTCCTACGAGCAGTACTTC

abundance: NA
v_gene: TRBV30
d_gene: NA
j_gene: TRBJ1-5
CDR3aa: CAWSRTVSNQPQHF
CDR3nt: TGTGCCTGGAGCAGGACAGTTAGCAATCAGCCCCAGCATTTT

abundance: NA
v_gene: TRBV19
d_gene: NA
j_gene: TRBJ1-4
CDR3aa: CASTGLANEKLFF
CDR3nt: TGTGCCAGTACAGGTCTTGCTAATGAAAAACTGTTTTTT

abundance: NA
v_gene: TRBV7-9
d_gene: NA
j_gene: TRBJ2-7
CDR3aa: CASSPDFAEQYF
CDR3nt: TGTGCCAGCAGCCCAGACTTTGCCGAGCAGTACTTC

abundance: NA
v_gene: TRBV6-5
d_gene: NA
j_gene: TRBJ2-1
CDR3aa: CASSYSRGKGYNEQFF
CDR3nt: TGTGCCAGCAGTTACTCTCGCGGGAAAGGTTACAATGAGCAGTTCTTC

abundance: NA
v_gene: TRBV7-9
d_gene: NA
j_gene: TRBJ1-4
CDR3aa: CASSQGRTNEKLFF
CDR3nt: TGTGCCAGCAGCCAGGGACGGACTAATGAAAAACTGTTTTTT

abundance: NA
v_gene: TRBV28
d_gene: NA
j_gene: TRBJ1-1
CDR3aa: CASSFRGLKNTEAFF
CDR3nt: TGTGCCAGCAGTTTCAGGGGACTAAAGAACACTGAAGCTTTCTTT